A selection of T cell receptor beta chains follows, all from one sample in a study of T cells in localized non-small cell lung cancer. Clones were read by immunoSEQ multiplex PCR, and TCRdb kept only the in-frame ones, dropping some. The sample contains 75,000 to 95,000 clones, roughly 89% of which appear only once. The input for sequencing was peripheral blood, taken before any cancer treatment. These receptors all stem from a man aged 40-75 years with stage I squamous cell lung carcinoma. CDR3s include the opening cysteine and the closing phenylalanine or tryptophan. D genes are given only for firm matches. Clone size, where shown, is once, few, many, or a class for clones that have expanded.

V gene: TRBV10-3; D gene: TRBD1; J gene: TRBJ1-5; clone size: NA; CDR3 DNA: TGTGCCATCAGTGACAAACAGGGGGGGATTAGCAATCAGCCCCAGCATTTT; CDR3 protein: CAISDKQGGISNQPQHF
V gene: TRBV5-1; D gene: TRBD2; J gene: TRBJ2-1; clone size: NA; CDR3 DNA: TGCGCCAGCAGCCGCAGCGGGGGTGTCTACAATGAGCAGTTCTTC; CDR3 protein: CASSRSGGVYNEQFF
V gene: TRBV6-1; D gene: TRBD1; J gene: TRBJ2-7; clone size: NA; CDR3 DNA: TGTGCCAGCACACCAAGACAGGGGTACGAGCAGTACTTC; CDR3 protein: CASTPRQGYEQYF
V gene: TRBV2; D gene: NA; J gene: TRBJ2-3; clone size: NA; CDR3 DNA: TGTGCCAGCATAACCGCGAGCAGTTCTATCACAGATACGCAGTATTTT; CDR3 protein: CASITASSSITDTQYF
V gene: TRBV29-1; D gene: NA; J gene: TRBJ2-3; clone size: NA; CDR3 DNA: TGCAGCGTCCCGGTCCCCGGGGGAGATACGCAGTATTTT; CDR3 protein: CSVPVPGGDTQYF
V gene: TRBV5-5; D gene: NA; J gene: TRBJ1-3; clone size: NA; CDR3 DNA: TGTGCCAGCAGCTTGGACAGGTCGAGGGGAAACACCATATATTTT; CDR3 protein: CASSLDRSRGNTIYF
V gene: TRBV5-5; D gene: TRBD1; J gene: TRBJ1-2; clone size: NA; CDR3 DNA: TGTGCCAGCAGCTTGGCCACAGGGGGGGAGAGGTATGGCTACACCTTC; CDR3 protein: CASSLATGGERYGYTF
V gene: TRBV6-5; D gene: NA; J gene: TRBJ1-4; clone size: NA; CDR3 DNA: TGTGCCAGCAGGCGAGAGGAAAAACTGTTTTTT; CDR3 protein: CASRREEKLFF
V gene: TRBV7-6; D gene: NA; J gene: TRBJ1-1; clone size: few; CDR3 DNA: TGTGCCAGCAGCAATTTCAGCAGGGGCACTGAAGCTTTCTTT; CDR3 protein: CASSNFSRGTEAFF
V gene: TRBV15; D gene: TRBD2; J gene: TRBJ2-5; clone size: NA; CDR3 DNA: TGTGCCACCAGCAGAGATTACGGGGGGTGGGCCCAGTACTTC; CDR3 protein: CATSRDYGGWAQYF
V gene: TRBV28; D gene: NA; J gene: TRBJ1-1; clone size: NA; CDR3 DNA: TGTGCCAGCAGTCAACCGGGGGGCGCGACTGAAGCTTTCTTT; CDR3 protein: CASSQPGGATEAFF
V gene: TRBV6-1; D gene: TRBD1; J gene: TRBJ2-1; clone size: NA; CDR3 DNA: TGTGCCAGCAGTGGGGACAGGGGGCGACTGGGGCAGTTCTTC; CDR3 protein: CASSGDRGRLGQFF
V gene: TRBV6-1; D gene: TRBD1; J gene: TRBJ2-7; clone size: NA; CDR3 DNA: TGTGCCAGCAAGCAACTGGGACAGCACGTCGAGCAGTACTTC; CDR3 protein: CASKQLGQHVEQYF
V gene: TRBV5-6; D gene: NA; J gene: TRBJ2-4; clone size: NA; CDR3 DNA: TGTGCCAGCAGCCCGGACTCCCTAGCCAAAAACATTCAGTACTTC; CDR3 protein: CASSPDSLAKNIQYF
V gene: TRBV10-3; D gene: NA; J gene: TRBJ1-5; clone size: NA; CDR3 DNA: TGTGCCATCAGTGATAGTTACGGCAACCTTAATCAGCCCCAGCATTTT; CDR3 protein: CAISDSYGNLNQPQHF
V gene: TRBV30; D gene: TRBD1; J gene: TRBJ2-1; clone size: NA; CDR3 DNA: TGTGCCTGGAGCCTTCAACGACAGGGCGGTCAGTTCTTC; CDR3 protein: CAWSLQRQGGQFF
V gene: TRBV14; D gene: NA; J gene: TRBJ1-6; clone size: NA; CDR3 DNA: TGTGCCAGCAGCCAAAATGCAGGAGTTTATAATTCACCCCTCCACTTT; CDR3 protein: CASSQNAGVYNSPLHF
V gene: TRBV6-6; D gene: NA; J gene: TRBJ2-7; clone size: NA; CDR3 DNA: TGTGCCAGCAGATCCCCGGGGCTCTACGAGCAGTACTTC; CDR3 protein: CASRSPGLYEQYF
V gene: TRBV11-1; D gene: NA; J gene: TRBJ1-1; clone size: NA; CDR3 DNA: TGTGCCAGCAGCTTGGGGACAACCGGTGGTCGGACTGAAGCTTTCTTT; CDR3 protein: CASSLGTTGGRTEAFF
V gene: TRBV5-4; D gene: NA; J gene: TRBJ1-4; clone size: NA; CDR3 DNA: TGTGCCAGCAGCTCCACGAAGGGAGGGAATGAAAAACTGTTTTTT; CDR3 protein: CASSSTKGGNEKLFF
V gene: TRBV27; D gene: NA; J gene: TRBJ1-1; clone size: once; CDR3 DNA: TGTGCCAGCAGGGGACGGGCGAACACTGAAGCTTTCTTT; CDR3 protein: CASRGRANTEAFF
V gene: TRBV7-9; D gene: TRBD2; J gene: TRBJ2-3; clone size: NA; CDR3 DNA: TGTGCCAGCAGCCCACCGACTAGCGGGTTTAGAGATACGCAGTATTTT; CDR3 protein: CASSPPTSGFRDTQYF
V gene: TRBV15; D gene: NA; J gene: TRBJ1-2; clone size: few; CDR3 DNA: TGTGCCACCAGCAGAGATTCCGGGCGCGGCTACACCTTC; CDR3 protein: CATSRDSGRGYTF
V gene: TRBV7-2; D gene: NA; J gene: TRBJ2-6; clone size: NA; CDR3 DNA: TGTGCCAGCAGCTTCCAGGGGACGTTTTGGGGCTCTGGGGCCAACGTCCTGACTTTC; CDR3 protein: CASSFQGTFWGSGANVLTF
V gene: TRBV29-1; D gene: TRBD2; J gene: TRBJ2-2; clone size: NA; CDR3 DNA: TGCAGCGTTTTACTAGCGGGGGTGTACGGGGAGCTGTTTTTT; CDR3 protein: CSVLLAGVYGELFF
V gene: TRBV18; D gene: NA; J gene: TRBJ1-2; clone size: NA; CDR3 DNA: TGTGCCAGCTCACCGGACAGCCTTCAGGCTAATGGCTACACCTTC; CDR3 protein: CASSPDSLQANGYTF
V gene: TRBV6-1; D gene: TRBD1; J gene: TRBJ2-3; clone size: NA; CDR3 DNA: TGTGCCAGCAGTGAAAGGACAGGGCGGACAGATACGCAGTATTTT; CDR3 protein: CASSERTGRTDTQYF
V gene: TRBV9; D gene: NA; J gene: TRBJ2-5; clone size: NA; CDR3 DNA: TGTGCCAGCAGCGTAGCGGTGGGGCGGGAGACCCAGTACTTC; CDR3 protein: CASSVAVGRETQYF
V gene: TRBV25-1; D gene: NA; J gene: TRBJ1-1; clone size: NA; CDR3 DNA: TGTGCCAGCAGGGCGAACAGTGGGGTATTGGCAGCTTTCTTT; CDR3 protein: CASRANSGVLAAFF
V gene: TRBV2; D gene: TRBD1; J gene: TRBJ2-2; clone size: NA; CDR3 DNA: TGTGCCAGCAGGGTAGACAGGGATCACGGGGAGCTGTTTTTT; CDR3 protein: CASRVDRDHGELFF
V gene: TRBV12-5; D gene: TRBD1; J gene: TRBJ2-1; clone size: NA; CDR3 DNA: TGTGCTAGTGGTTTGGTACTTAGTGGGGACAGCTCCTACAATGAGCAGTTCTTC; CDR3 protein: CASGLVLSGDSSYNEQFF
V gene: TRBV30; D gene: TRBD1; J gene: TRBJ2-7; clone size: once; CDR3 DNA: TGTGCCTGGAGTTTAGGGGGCGCCTACGAGCAGTACTTC; CDR3 protein: CAWSLGGAYEQYF
V gene: TRBV5-1; D gene: NA; J gene: TRBJ2-2; clone size: once; CDR3 DNA: TGCGCCAGCAGCCTCAGCACGGACAGGAACACCGGGGAGCTGTTTTTT; CDR3 protein: CASSLSTDRNTGELFF